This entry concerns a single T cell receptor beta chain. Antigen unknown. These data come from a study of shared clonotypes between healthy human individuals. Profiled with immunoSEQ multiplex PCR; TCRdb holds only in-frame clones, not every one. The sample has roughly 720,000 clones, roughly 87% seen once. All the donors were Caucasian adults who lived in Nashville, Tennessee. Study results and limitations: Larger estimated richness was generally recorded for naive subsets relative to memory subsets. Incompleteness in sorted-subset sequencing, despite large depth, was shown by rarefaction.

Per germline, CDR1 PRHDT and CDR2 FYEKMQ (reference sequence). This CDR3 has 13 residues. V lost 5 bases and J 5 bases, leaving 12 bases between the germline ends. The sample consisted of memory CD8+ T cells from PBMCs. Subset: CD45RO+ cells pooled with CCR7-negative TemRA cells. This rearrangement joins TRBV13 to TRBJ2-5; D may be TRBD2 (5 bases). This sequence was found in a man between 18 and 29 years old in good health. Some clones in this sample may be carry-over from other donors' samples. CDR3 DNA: TGTGCCAGCAGCCCCGCTAGCTCGGAGACCCAGTACTTC. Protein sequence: CASSPASSETQYF. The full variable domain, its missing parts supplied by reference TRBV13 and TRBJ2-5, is AAGVIQSPRHLIKEKRETATLKCYPIPRHDTVYWYQQGPGQDPQFLISFYEKMQSDKGSIPDRFSAQQFSDYHSELNMSSLELGDSALYFCASSPASSETQYFGPGTRLLVL.